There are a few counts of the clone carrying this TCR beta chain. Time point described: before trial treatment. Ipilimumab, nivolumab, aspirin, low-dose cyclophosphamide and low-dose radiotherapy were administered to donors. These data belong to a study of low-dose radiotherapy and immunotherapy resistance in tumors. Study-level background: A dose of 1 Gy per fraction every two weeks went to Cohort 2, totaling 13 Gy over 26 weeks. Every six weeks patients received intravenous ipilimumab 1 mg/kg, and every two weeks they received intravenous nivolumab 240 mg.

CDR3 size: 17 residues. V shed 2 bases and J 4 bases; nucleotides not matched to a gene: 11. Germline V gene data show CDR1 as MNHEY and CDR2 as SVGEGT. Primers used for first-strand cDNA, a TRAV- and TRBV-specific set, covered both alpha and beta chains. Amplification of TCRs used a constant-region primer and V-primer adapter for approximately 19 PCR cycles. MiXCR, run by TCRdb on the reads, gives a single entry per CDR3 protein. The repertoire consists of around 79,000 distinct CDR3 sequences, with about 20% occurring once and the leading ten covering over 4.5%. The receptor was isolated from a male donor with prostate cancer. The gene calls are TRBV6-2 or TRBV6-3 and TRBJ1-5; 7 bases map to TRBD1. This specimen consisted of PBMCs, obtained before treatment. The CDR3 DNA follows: TGTGCCAGCAGTTACAGAAGGGGGCCCCCGACAAATCAGCCCCAGCATTTT. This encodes CASSYRRGPPTNQPQHF.